The sequence of this T cell receptor beta chain was determined in a study of early T cells in non-severe SARS-CoV-2 infection. Across the whole study: Investigators sequenced bulk RNA drawn from unsorted whole blood, and chains remained unpaired.

Unique molecular identifiers were added to individual cDNA molecules. TCRdb passed the 5' RACE reads through MiXCR, listing each CDR3 protein once. The profile covers around 77,000 distinct CDR3 sequences, with 4.5% to 6% appearing a single time and under 8% taken by the ten largest. This clonotype was observed a few times. This CDR3 is 15 amino acids long. The ends lost 4 bases at V and 5 bases at J; junction bases unmatched: 6. Looked up from germline, CDR1 is MNHEY and CDR2 is SVGAGI. This specimen consisted of whole blood, obtained at baseline. This receptor was taken from an adult who was a healthcare worker with PCR-confirmed SARS-CoV-2 infection or an uninfected control (not recorded which). V is TRBV6-5 and J is TRBJ2-1; the match to TRBD2 covers 9 bases. The CDR3 is CASSLIAGVHNEQFF. The DNA for the CDR3 is TGTGCCAGCAGTTTAATAGCGGGAGTGCACAATGAGCAGTTCTTC.